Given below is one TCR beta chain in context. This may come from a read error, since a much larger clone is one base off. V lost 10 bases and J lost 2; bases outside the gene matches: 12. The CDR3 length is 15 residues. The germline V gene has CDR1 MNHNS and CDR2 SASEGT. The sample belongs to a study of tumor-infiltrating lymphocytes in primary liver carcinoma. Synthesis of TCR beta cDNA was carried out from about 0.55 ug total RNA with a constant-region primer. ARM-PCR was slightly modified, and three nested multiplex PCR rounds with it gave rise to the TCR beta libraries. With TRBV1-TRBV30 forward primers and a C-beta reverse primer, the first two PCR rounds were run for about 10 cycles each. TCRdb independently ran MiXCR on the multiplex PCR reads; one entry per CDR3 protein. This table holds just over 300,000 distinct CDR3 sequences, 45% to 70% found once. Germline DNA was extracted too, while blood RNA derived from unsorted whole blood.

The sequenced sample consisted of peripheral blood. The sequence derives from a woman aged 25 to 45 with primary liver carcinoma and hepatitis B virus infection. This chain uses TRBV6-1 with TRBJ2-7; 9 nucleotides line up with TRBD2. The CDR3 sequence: CANTTGLASTYEQYF. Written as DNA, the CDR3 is TGTGCCAACACTACCGGACTAGCGTCGACCTACGAGCAGTACTTC.